Listed here are 10 T cell receptor beta chains from one sample, sequenced in a study of cytomegalovirus exposure and HLA in healthy donors. Sequenced by immunoSEQ multiplex PCR; TCRdb stores in-frame clones only, minus some. This sample carries 70,000 to 80,000 clones, 94% of them seen once, and the ten largest clones take approximately 2%. Sequencing was carried out using PBMCs. All receptors come from a woman aged 18 to 35 in good health and CMV-seronegative.

This chain joins TRBV6-5 and TRBJ1-2; possibly TRBD1 for D (5 bases). From germline, CDR1 is MNHEY and CDR2 SVGAGI. CDR3 length: 14 residues. V lost 2 bases and J 2 bases, leaving 9 bases between the germline ends. The CDR3 DNA follows: TGTGCCAGCAGTTACGGGGCTTCAAACTATGGCTACACCTTC. Encoded protein: CASSYGASNYGYTF.

This clone showed up just once. V is TRBV10-1 and J is TRBJ2-1; D is unclear. Germline V lookup: CDR1 WNHNN, CDR2 SYGVQD (reference sequence). This CDR3 spans 16 amino acids. The V and J ends lost 0 bases and 8 bases respectively, with 17 bases between them. The CDR3 region is CASSESSGRLMYEQFF. The CDR3, as DNA: TGCGCCAGCAGTGAGTCCTCAGGTCGCCTTATGTATGAGCAGTTCTTC.

The gene calls are TRBV7-2 and TRBJ2-7; D is unresolved. This CDR3 has 13 residues. V was trimmed by 3 bases and J by 0 bases, leaving 6 bases between them. CDR1 and CDR2 from the germline V gene are SGHTA and FQGNSA. CDR3 sequence: CASSLGLSYEQYF. The CDR3 DNA is TGTGCCAGCAGCTTGGGCCTCTCCTACGAGCAGTACTTC.

The V call is TRBV10-2, the J call TRBJ2-3; 8 bases are a match to TRBD2. Germline CDR1 and CDR2: WSHSY and SAAADI. CDR3 length: 14 amino acids. CDR3 loop: CVTGGAGDVDTQYF. The DNA for the CDR3 is TGCGTCACCGGTGGAGCGGGGGATGTAGATACGCAGTATTTT.

The V call is TRBV9, the J call TRBJ2-1, with 11 bases fitting TRBD2. V trimming: 0 bases; J trimming: 9 bases; junction bases outside the gene matches: 17. Germline V gives CDR1 SGDLS, CDR2 YYNGEE. This CDR3 is built from 19 residues. This chain's CDR3 is CASSVATESSGGTLGEQFF. CDR3 nucleotide sequence: TGTGCCAGCAGCGTAGCGACCGAATCTAGCGGGGGGACCCTTGGTGAGCAGTTCTTC.

This clone was picked up one time. The chain recombines TRBV6-1 with TRBJ2-7; 8 nucleotides agree with TRBD1. V trimming: 6 bases; J trimming: 2 bases; junction bases outside the gene matches: 3. Germline-derived CDR1 and CDR2 are MNHNS and SASEGT. The CDR3 consists of 13 residues. CDR3: CASRRTGPYEQYF. The CDR3 bases are TGTGCCAGCAGGCGGACAGGGCCCTACGAGCAGTACTTC.

CDR3 amino acids: CASSGRTGTGEQFF. Written as DNA, the CDR3 is TGTGCCAGCAGCGGAAGGACAGGAACGGGTGAGCAGTTCTTC. The genes are TRBV7-2 and TRBJ2-1; 7 nucleotides match TRBD1. Germline V gene sequence: CDR1 SGHTA, CDR2 FQGNSA. V shed 5 bases, J shed 9 bases, and the junction held 10 bases outside the gene matches. The CDR3 is 14 residues long.

The chain combines TRBV5-1 with TRBJ2-1; D might be TRBD1 (5 bases). This CDR3 contains 13 residues. V dropped 1 base and J dropped 8 bases, with 10 bases sitting between them. Germline lookup yields CDR1 SGHRS and CDR2 YFSETQ. CDR3 region: CASSLTGVHEQFF. CDR3 bases: TGCGCCAGCAGCTTGACAGGTGTCCATGAGCAGTTCTTC.

This clone has a single count. The chain employs TRBV11-2 and TRBJ2-5; D uncertain. The germline V gene encodes CDR1 SGHAT and CDR2 FQNNGV. V dropped 3 bases and J dropped 2 bases, with 13 bases sitting between them. The CDR3 is 15 amino acids. CDR3 sequence: CASSFTRSPQETQYF. DNA of the CDR3: TGTGCCAGCAGCTTTACTCGGAGCCCGCAAGAGACCCAGTACTTC.

CDR3 amino acids: CAGDDGTGGETQYF. CDR3 in DNA: TGTGCCGGCGACGATGGGACGGGAGGGGAGACCCAGTACTTC. The rearrangement links TRBV6-1 to TRBJ2-5, with TRBD2 identical over 8 bases. Germline V gives CDR1 MNHNS, CDR2 SASEGT. The CDR3 contains 14 residues. J gave up 5 bases and V 11 bases, and 13 bases lay outside the gene matches.